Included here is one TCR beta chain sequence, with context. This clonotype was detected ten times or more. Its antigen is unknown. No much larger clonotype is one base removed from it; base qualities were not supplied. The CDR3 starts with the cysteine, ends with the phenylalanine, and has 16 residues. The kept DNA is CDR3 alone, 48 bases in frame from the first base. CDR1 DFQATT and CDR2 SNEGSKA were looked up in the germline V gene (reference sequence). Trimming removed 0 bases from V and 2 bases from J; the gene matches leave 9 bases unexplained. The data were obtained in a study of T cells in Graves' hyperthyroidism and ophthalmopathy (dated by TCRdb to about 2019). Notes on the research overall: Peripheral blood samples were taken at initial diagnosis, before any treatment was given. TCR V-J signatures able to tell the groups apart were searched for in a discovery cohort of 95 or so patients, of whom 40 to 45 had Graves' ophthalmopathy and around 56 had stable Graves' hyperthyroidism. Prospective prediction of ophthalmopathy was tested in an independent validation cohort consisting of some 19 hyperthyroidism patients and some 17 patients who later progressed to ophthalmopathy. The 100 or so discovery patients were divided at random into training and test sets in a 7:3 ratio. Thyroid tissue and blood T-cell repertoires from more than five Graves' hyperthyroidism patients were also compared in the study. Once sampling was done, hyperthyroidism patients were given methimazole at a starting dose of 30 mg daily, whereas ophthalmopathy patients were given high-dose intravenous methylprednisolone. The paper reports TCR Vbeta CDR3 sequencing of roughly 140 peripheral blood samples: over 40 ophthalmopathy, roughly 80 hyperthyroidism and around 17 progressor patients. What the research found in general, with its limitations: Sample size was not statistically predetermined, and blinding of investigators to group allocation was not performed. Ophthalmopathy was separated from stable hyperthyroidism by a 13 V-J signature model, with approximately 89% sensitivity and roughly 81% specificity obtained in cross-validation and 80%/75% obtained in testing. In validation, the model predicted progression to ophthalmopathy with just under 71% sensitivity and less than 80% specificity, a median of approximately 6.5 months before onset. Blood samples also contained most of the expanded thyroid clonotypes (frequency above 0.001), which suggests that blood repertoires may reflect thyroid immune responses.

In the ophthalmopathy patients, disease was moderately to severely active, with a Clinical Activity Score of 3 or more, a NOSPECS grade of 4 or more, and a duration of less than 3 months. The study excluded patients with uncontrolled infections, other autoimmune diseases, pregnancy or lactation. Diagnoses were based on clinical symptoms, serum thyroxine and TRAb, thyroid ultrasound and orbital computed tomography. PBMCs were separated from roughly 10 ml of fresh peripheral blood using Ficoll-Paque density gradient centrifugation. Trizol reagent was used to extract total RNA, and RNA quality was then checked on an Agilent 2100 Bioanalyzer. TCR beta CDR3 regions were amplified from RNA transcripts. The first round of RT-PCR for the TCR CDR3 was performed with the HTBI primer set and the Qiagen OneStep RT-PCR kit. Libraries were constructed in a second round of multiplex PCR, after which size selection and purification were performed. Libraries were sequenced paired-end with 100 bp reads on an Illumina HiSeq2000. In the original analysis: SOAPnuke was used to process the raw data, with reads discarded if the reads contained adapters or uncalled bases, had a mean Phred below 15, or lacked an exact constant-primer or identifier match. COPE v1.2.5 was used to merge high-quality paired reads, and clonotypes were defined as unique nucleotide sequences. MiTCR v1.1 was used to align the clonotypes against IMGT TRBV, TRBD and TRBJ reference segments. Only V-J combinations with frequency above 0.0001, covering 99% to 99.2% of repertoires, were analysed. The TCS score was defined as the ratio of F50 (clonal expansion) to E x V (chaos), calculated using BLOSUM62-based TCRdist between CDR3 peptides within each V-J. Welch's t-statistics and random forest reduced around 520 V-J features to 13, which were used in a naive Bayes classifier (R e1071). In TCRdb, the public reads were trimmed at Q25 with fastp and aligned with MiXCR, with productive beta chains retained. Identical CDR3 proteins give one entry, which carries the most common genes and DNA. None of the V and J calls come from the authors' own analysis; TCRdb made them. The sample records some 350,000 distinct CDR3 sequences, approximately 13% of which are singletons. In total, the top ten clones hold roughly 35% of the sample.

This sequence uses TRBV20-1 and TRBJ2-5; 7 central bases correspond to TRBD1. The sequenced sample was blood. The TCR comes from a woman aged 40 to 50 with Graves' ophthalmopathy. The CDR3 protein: CSARDSYRGNQETQYF. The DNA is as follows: TGCAGTGCTAGAGATTCCTACAGGGGAAATCAAGAGACCCAGTACTTC.